The T cell receptor (beta chain) described here comes from a study of blood T cell repertoires in COVID-19. Using immunoSEQ multiplex PCR, the repertoire was profiled, and TCRdb retains in-frame clones only, with some absent. The sample holds about 200,000 clones, 70% to 85% seen once. J was trimmed by 2 bases and V by 4 bases; bases with no gene match: 1. The V gene's germline CDR1 is LGHNA and CDR2 YSLEER. The CDR3 is 15 residues long. This clone was detected only a few times. This chain connects TRBV4-3 to TRBJ2-1, with 11 bases identical to TRBD1. Sample: peripheral blood. This sequence originates from a man in his forties or fifties who had recovered from COVID-19. The CDR3 sequence is CASSRTGGPYNEQFF. In DNA form, the CDR3 reads TGCGCCAGCAGCCGGACAGGGGGCCCCTACAATGAGCAGTTCTTC.